This entry describes one T cell receptor (beta chain). This clone came up a few times. It lacks a known antigen. No base qualities exist here, and no much larger clone lies one base off it. This sample was included in a study of T cell responses to AZD1222 COVID-19 vaccine (TCRdb year 2021). Regarding the study in general: A total of about 250 trial participants underwent TCR sequencing, of whom approximately 200 had received two doses of AZD1222 and 26 had received two doses of the MenACWY control vaccine. Enrollment into the trials was organized by age into subgroups of 18-55, 56-69 and 70-plus years, and those subgroups contained 148, 28 and 57 TCR-sequenced participants, respectively.

The CDR3 regions of human TCRbeta chains were subjected to immunosequencing. The paper's processing steps were these. Repertoire TCRs were matched against a reference library of SARS-CoV-2-specific TCRs generated with the MIRA antigen-specificity platform. Breadth was defined as the fraction of unique TCRs that were SARS-CoV-2-associated. Depth was defined as the fraction of total T cells that were SARS-CoV-2-associated. Each spike-specific TCR was assigned to its reactive spike region and to a CD4 or CD8 class using the MIRA data. Log10-transformed breadth and depth values were compared by one-way ANOVA with Sidak's multiple comparisons tests. TCRdb took this table from immuneACCESS and kept in-frame rearrangements with V and J called. Such tables lack part of the clones; where checked against another copy, unresolved V genes explain under half of the gap, and the rest is unexplained. That table supplies the V and J calls and clone size; D and trimming were determined from the DNA. The sample includes some 81,000 clones, with just over 90% observed a single time. More than 9% of the sample is taken by the ten largest.

V is cut by 2 bases and J by 1 base, and the space between the germline ends is 7 bases. CDR1 is given as KGHDR and CDR2 as SFDVKD, both from the germline V gene. Reading from cysteine to phenylalanine, the CDR3 counts 14 amino acids. The sequence is cut down to CDR3 DNA, 42 bases in frame from base 1. Broad study findings and their caveats: Only five to seven AZD1222 recipients were SARS-CoV-2 seropositive at baseline, limiting conclusions about previously exposed vaccinees. The 56-69-year group was small, and its depth increase did not reach significance, likely because of low power. Participants were mostly white British, with more females than males. The authors suggested clonal diversity may have been underestimated. Spike-specific TCR breadth and depth rose significantly after two AZD1222 doses compared with day 0 and with MenACWY recipients. Because no day 14 peak-response samples were available, repertoires were characterized only after the peak T cell response. Reportedly, close to half of the unique spike-specific TCRs recognized epitopes lying outside the regions that are mutated in the B.1.351 and B.1.1.7 variants. CD4 TCRs associated with the vaccine covered the entire spike protein, and the dominant responses were in regions 160-218 and 743-854.

The time point tag for this specimen amounts to: about 28 days (+/-7) after the second vaccine dose. AZD1222 recipients whose second dose came at about 4 weeks and those whose second dose came at about 12 weeks were combined into one group, since spike-specific TCR depth and breadth did not differ between the two schedules. The vaccinee samples were drawn from two UK trials, COV001 and COV002, one of which was a single-blind randomized controlled phase 2/3 trial testing AZD1222 (ChAdOx1 nCoV-19) in healthy adults. Trial participant PBMC samples were collected at day 0 and day 28 after the second dose for TCRbeta chain sequencing.

The material sequenced was peripheral blood, taken 28 days after the second AZD1222 dose. The rearranged segments are TRBV24-1 and TRBJ1-1; matching of 5 bases hints at TRBD1 as the D gene. This TCR was sampled from an adult who received the AZD1222 COVID-19 vaccine. The DNA sequence is as follows: TGTGCCACCAGTGATTCGACAGAGAACACTGAAGCTTTCTTT. This sequence encodes CATSDSTENTEAFF.